This entry concerns a single T cell receptor (beta chain). Its cognate antigen is unknown. These data are taken from a study of cytomegalovirus exposure and HLA in healthy donors. General observations from the study: Cytomegalovirus-associated status was assigned to more than 150 TCR beta chains. There were some V segments, including TRBV6-2 and TRBV6-3, excluded as indistinguishable. Most TCR sequences showed up rarely, but some public TCRs showed up in many donors. The later analysis indicated that the majority of CMV-associated TCR beta chains appeared HLA-restricted.

Germline V CDR1 and CDR2: MNHEY, SMNVEV (reference sequence). V lost 4 bases and J 0 bases, leaving 13 bases between the germline ends. The CDR3 has 16 residues. With 60 Vbeta and 13 Jbeta primers, the PCR was carried out. Here immunoSEQ multiplex PCR was the method, and the copy in TCRdb shows in-frame clones only, minus some. This table has approximately 140,000 clones, approximately 82% appearing once. The chain is built from TRBV27 and TRBJ2-1; no reliable D call. Material: PBMCs. The source of this sequence is a man aged 50-60 years in good health and CMV-seronegative. This CDR3 is CASSSLGFSSYNEQFF. CDR3 bases: TGTGCCAGCAGTTCCTTGGGCTTTAGCTCCTACAATGAGCAGTTCTTC.